This T cell receptor (beta chain) derives from a study of cytomegalovirus exposure and HLA in healthy donors (dated by TCRdb to about 2017). Study-level background: In an earlier analysis of under 600 of the donors, 276 Gb of sequence data and 100 million or so unique TCR beta sequences from about 180 million T cells were reported. The aim of the study was to test whether cataloging public T cell receptors could identify signatures of past pathogen exposure. Among around 400 genotyped donors of the cohort, an average of about 240,000 unique TCR beta nucleotide sequences was sequenced per donor, of which 15% to 20% were non-productive. Of the roughly 400 genotyped donors, more than 75% were placed in the genetic ancestry cluster associated with self-reported Caucasian donors. All discovery cohort repertoires had been generated on a single sequencing platform. Donor age, sex, ethnicity and CMV serostatus were collected together with the repertoire data. Genome-wide SNP genotypes for about three fifths of the roughly 700 donors were used in a later genetic analysis, which treated that subset as a discovery cohort. In a later analysis, previously published TCR beta repertoires from some 640 donors were re-analyzed and high-resolution HLA genotyping was added so that TCR occurrence patterns could be studied. The study profiled the T cell repertoires of about 640 subjects by immunosequencing and related them to cytomegalovirus serostatus. The number of typed donors differed by locus: roughly 620-630 for A, B, C, DRB1 and DQB1; some 500 for DQA1; 606 for DPA1; and 400 to 480 for DPB1. Along with the roughly 700-subject first cohort, a separate validation cohort of more than 90 different subjects was used. To predict cytomegalovirus infection status, the study combined high-throughput TCR immunosequencing, statistical association of individual TCRs with disease status, and machine learning. Rather than using new phenotypic data, the later analysis identified candidate immune exposures from TCR beta sequences and from how often those sequences occurred across donors. HLA typing covered class I and class II loci at four-digit resolution. In an earlier analysis of roughly 600 of the donors, high-throughput TCR beta sequencing was used to judge whether each TCR beta V gene segment behaved as functional or pseudogenic. Around 320 gigabases of sequencing data and tens of millions of unique TCR sequences were included in an early release covering about 700 HLA-typed donors. About five DR-DQ haplotypes were treated as single units for association and clustering because of strong linkage in the cohort. Beyond this particular receptor, the publication reports: A later genetic analysis associated a missense DCLRE1C variant with V-gene and J-gene trimming of TCR beta chains, and an independent cohort replicated the association. In both the original and validation cohorts, the classifier was reported to diagnose cytomegalovirus status with high specificity and sensitivity. The study listed 170 or so TCR beta chains as associated with cytomegalovirus. A group of highly shared sequence variants was considered likely to be a technical artifact of the sequencing pipeline. In a later analysis, several top co-occurrence clusters were reported to appear linked to parvovirus B19, influenza, CMV and Epstein-Barr virus. Immune exposure information for the cohort was limited to CMV serostatus. Presence/absence analyses assumed roughly uniform sequencing depth across donors, an assumption that may not hold. A later analysis associated approximately 17,000 TCR beta sequences with specific HLA alleles at a false discovery rate of 0.05. A further reported finding was that TCR beta sequences accurately predicted the HLA-A and HLA-B alleles for most subjects in the first cohort. Compared with equally common non-associated chains, HLA-associated TCR beta chains in a later analysis were more clonally expanded and had lower generation probabilities. An earlier analysis of 450 to 750 of the donors showed that most TCR beta V segments appeared in productive rearrangements either about 90% or about 30% of the time, which broadly matched IMGT annotations. According to a later genetic analysis, donors in an Asian-associated ancestry cluster had fewer N-insertions in productive TCRs than the roughly 670-donor mean. The authors suggested that the approach could potentially be generalized to other disease states and immunological phenotypes. In a later analysis, the rate of TCR association differed among HLA loci, with DRB1 alleles having the most associated TCRs and HLA-C alleles having the fewest. A few of the identified cytomegalovirus-associated TCR beta chains were confirmed in vitro to be specific for cytomegalovirus antigens. HLA typing was unavailable for some donors at each locus, so association tests used only the typed subset. Strong co-occurrence of HLA alleles, especially DR and DQ, made assigning TCR associations to individual alleles difficult. According to a later analysis, most CMV-associated TCR beta chains appeared to be HLA-restricted, and the HLA associations seemed to be driven largely by CMV exposure. Correlated functional status among segregating V segments might reflect linkage disequilibrium, but an unknown experimental factor could not be ruled out. In this cohort, only TCR beta chains were sequenced, and detectable features were limited by the absence of alpha or paired-chain data. Fewer than 20 rarely observed V segments, including chromosome 9 orphons, were excluded from the earlier analysis of a few hundred of the donors because counts were too low. Across donors, most TCR sequences were observed very rarely, whereas some public TCRs were present in many individuals.

This clone occurred once. The antigen it recognizes is unknown. Base qualities were left out, and no much larger clone turns up one base away. Library generation was performed with the immunoSEQ multiplex PCR assay. A mixture of 60 forward primers for TCR Vbeta segments and 13 reverse primers for TCR Jbeta segments was used in the multiplex PCR. The CDR3 region of rearranged TCR beta genes was amplified from genomic DNA by a multiplex PCR assay. On the Illumina HiSeq System, the amplified TCR beta libraries were sequenced as 87-base-pair reads. Turning to the authors' computational methods: Across the 670 or so repertoires, a later analysis counted tens of millions of unique TCR beta chains, around 11 million of which were shared by at least two donors. Raw reads were error-corrected and collapsed into unique sequences with a nearest-neighbor algorithm that merged closely related sequences to remove PCR and sequencing errors. Alignment of CDR3 sequences to IMGT reference sequences was used to assign V, D and J gene segments. For a sequence to be retained, at least a six-nucleotide match to both a V gene segment and a J gene segment was required. A rearrangement counted as productive if the CDR3 had no stop codons and remained in frame with V and J, and every other rearrangement counted as non-productive. CDR3 was defined by IMGT convention, running from the second conserved V-encoded cysteine to the conserved J-encoded phenylalanine. The earlier analysis of a few hundred of the donors excluded sequences that lacked an unambiguous match to a single V gene segment. In an earlier analysis of around 590 of the donors, a V segment was called functional when productive rearrangements were above 56.7%, and segregating when the standard deviation between donors exceeded 5%. A statistical classification framework was developed to diagnose cytomegalovirus status using the catalog of TCR beta chain sequences. In a later analysis, TCR nucleotide sequences were compared against IMGT/GENE-DB human TR gene sequences so that V and J genes could be assigned. Using the TCRdist pipeline, a later analysis assigned CDR3 sequences along with most-parsimonious VDJ recombination scenarios. A later analysis defined each TCR beta chain by its CDR3 amino acid sequence plus V-gene family, and excluded reads lacking a unique V-gene family. As a way to deal with suspected cross-contamination and a sequencing artifact, a later analysis dropped 450 to 600 nucleotide sequences that were highly shared and had low generation probability. For each public chain, a later analysis derived a clonal expansion index from normalized ranks of inferred template counts within each repertoire. Generation probabilities in a later analysis came from a VDJ recombination model fitted to out-of-frame rearrangements, and those results were checked against IGoR. In a later analysis, TCR-TCR, TCR-HLA and TCR-CMV co-occurrence was scored with hypergeometric tests, and a repertoire-size bias correction was applied to TCR pairs. In a later analysis, false discovery rates were estimated by permuting HLA or CMV assignments 20 times. In a later analysis, co-occurring TCRs were grouped with DBSCAN, and TCRdist sequence similarity was added when clustering was performed within HLA-allele-positive subsets. Repertoires with fewer than 30,000 or more than 120,000 public chains were left out of co-occurrence clustering, as were five repertoires with anomalous nucleotide sharing. TCRdb's version of the immuneACCESS table is confined to in-frame rearrangements and falls short of the full clone set. An unresolved V gene accounts for under half of the shortfall where checked; the remainder is of unknown origin. D and trimming come from the DNA, and the V and J calls and clone size come from that table. The sample table lists 150,000 to 200,000 clones, approximately 80% of them with a count of one. The biggest ten clones account for 6% to 7.5% of the sample.

In total, just over 650 healthy bone marrow donors made up the cohort. At the time of sampling, every cohort member was nominally healthy, though immune exposures that went unrecorded were likely present. The donor was CMV seropositive and was included in the group of 250 to 300 seropositive cohort members. Every donor gave a peripheral blood sample, and the peripheral blood mononuclear cells from that sample were used for TCR beta sequencing. Genomic DNA extraction from the blood cell samples was performed with the Qiagen DNeasy Blood Extraction Kit. The sample comprised PBMCs. The sequence derives from a man aged 25 to 40 in good health and CMV-seropositive.

Here is the DNA: TGCGCCAGCAGCGGGGACAGGGGCTCTGGGGCCAACGTCCTGACTTTC. This codes for CASSGDRGSGANVLTF. This chain joins TRBV5-1 to TRBJ2-6, with 10 junctional bases fitting TRBD1. Relative to germline, V is missing 4 bases and J is missing 0 bases, with 1 base of the junction outside any gene match. The CDR3 contains 16 residues, cysteine and phenylalanine counted. The entry retains the CDR3 DNA only, 48 bases that are in frame from base 1. Sequences SGHRS (CDR1) and YFSETQ (CDR2) are obtained from the germline V gene.